This TCR beta chain was sequenced for a study of T cell responses to AZD1222 COVID-19 vaccine. Study-level background: Doses given second, at about 4 or about 12 weeks, were pooled. Overall study findings and caveats: At baseline, seropositivity was found in only 5 to 7 AZD1222 recipients. Receipt of two AZD1222 doses was followed by a rise in Spike-specific TCR breadth and depth. The donor group comprised mostly white British people and more females; the analysis possibly underestimated clonal diversity.

This CDR3 spans 13 amino acids. V was pared by 4 bases and J by 7 bases, with 13 bases between. Germline V lookup: CDR1 MGHRA, CDR2 YSYEKL. About this clone: Its antigen is unidentified.

Repertoires were generated with immunoSEQ multiplex PCR, while TCRdb's copy carries only in-frame clones and drops some. The repertoire holds about 120,000 clones, with around 93% as singletons. This receptor was taken from an adult in good health. The sample in question was peripheral blood, obtained on day 0 of AZD1222 vaccination. The rearrangement uses TRBV4-1 and TRBJ1-1; D perhaps matches TRBD1 (6 bases). DNA of the CDR3: TGCGCCAGCAGCCTAATTGGACAGAGTGAAGCTTTCTTT. Protein product: CASSLIGQSEAFF.